The next 2 T cell receptor beta chains were all read from a single sample in a study of T cell responses to AZD1222 COVID-19 vaccine. Sequenced by immunoSEQ multiplex PCR; TCRdb stores in-frame clones only, minus some. The data contain under 150,000 clones, 87% of them singletons. The sequences come from peripheral blood, collected on day 0 of AZD1222 vaccination. The receptors stem from an adult in good health.

V and J are TRBV18 and TRBJ1-4; tentatively, D is TRBD1 (5 bases). Germline loops: CDR1 KGHSH, CDR2 LQKENI. V was pared by 5 bases and J by 8 bases, with 15 bases between. The CDR3 consists of 14 residues. The CDR3 reads CASSRSTGGEKLFF. The CDR3, as DNA: TGTGCCAGCTCAAGATCTACAGGTGGGGAAAAACTGTTTTTT.

The gene calls are TRBV20-1 and TRBJ2-7, with 7 bases fitting TRBD2. The germline V gene encodes CDR1 DFQATT and CDR2 SNEGSKA (reference sequence). The CDR3 is made up of 14 amino acids. V shed 3 bases and J 5 bases; nucleotides not matched to a gene: 10. CDR3 in amino acids: CSASRREPPHEQYF. Here the CDR3 DNA reads TGCAGTGCTAGTAGGCGGGAGCCGCCCCACGAGCAGTACTTC.